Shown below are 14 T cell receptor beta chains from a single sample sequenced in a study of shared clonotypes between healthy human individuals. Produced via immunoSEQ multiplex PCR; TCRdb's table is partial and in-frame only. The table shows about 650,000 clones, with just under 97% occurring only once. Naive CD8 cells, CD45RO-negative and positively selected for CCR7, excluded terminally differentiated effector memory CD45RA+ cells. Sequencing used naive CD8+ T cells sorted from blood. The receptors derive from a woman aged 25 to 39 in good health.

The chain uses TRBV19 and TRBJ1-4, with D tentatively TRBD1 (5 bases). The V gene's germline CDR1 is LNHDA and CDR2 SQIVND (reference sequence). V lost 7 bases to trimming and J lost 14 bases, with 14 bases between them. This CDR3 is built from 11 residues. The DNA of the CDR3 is TGTGCCAGTACCCCTGGGGGACGGCTGTTTTTT. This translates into CASTPGGRLFF. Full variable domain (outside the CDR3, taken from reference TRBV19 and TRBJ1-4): DGGITQSPKYLFRKEGQNVTLSCEQNLNHDAMYWYRQDPGQGLRLIYYSQIVNDFQKGDIAEGYSVSREKKESFPLTVTSAQKNPTAFYLCASTPGGRLFFGSGTQLSVL.

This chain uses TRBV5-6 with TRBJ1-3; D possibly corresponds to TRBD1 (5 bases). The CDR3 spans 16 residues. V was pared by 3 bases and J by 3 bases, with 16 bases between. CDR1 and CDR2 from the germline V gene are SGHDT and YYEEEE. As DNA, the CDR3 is TGTGCCAGCAGCTCGTTCGCCGCAGGGTTTGGAAACACCATATATTTT. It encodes CASSSFAAGFGNTIYF. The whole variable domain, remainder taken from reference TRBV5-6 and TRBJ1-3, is DAGVTQSPTHLIKTRGQQVTLRCSPKSGHDTVSWYQQALGQGPQFIFQYYEEEERQRGNFPDRFSGHQFPNYSSELNVNALLLGDSALYLCASSSFAAGFGNTIYFGEGSWLTVV.

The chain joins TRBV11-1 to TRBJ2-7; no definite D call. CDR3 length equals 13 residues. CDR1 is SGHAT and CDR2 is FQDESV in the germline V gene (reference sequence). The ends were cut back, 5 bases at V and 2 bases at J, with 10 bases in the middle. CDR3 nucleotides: TGTGCCAGCAGCCCGGGCGGACCCTACGAGCAGTACTTC. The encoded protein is CASSPGGPYEQYF.

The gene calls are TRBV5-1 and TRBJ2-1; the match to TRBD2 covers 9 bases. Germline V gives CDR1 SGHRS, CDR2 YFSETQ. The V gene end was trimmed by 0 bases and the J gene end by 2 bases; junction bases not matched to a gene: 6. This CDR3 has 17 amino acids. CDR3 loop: CASSLGLREGPYNEQFF. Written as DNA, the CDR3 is TGCGCCAGCAGCTTGGGACTGCGGGAGGGCCCCTACAATGAGCAGTTCTTC.

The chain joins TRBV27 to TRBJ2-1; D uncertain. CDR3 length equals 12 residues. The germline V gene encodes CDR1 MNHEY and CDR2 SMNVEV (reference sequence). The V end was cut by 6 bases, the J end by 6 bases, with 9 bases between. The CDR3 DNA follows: TGTGCCAGCAGCCGGGTTGCCAATGAGCAGTTCTTC. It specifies CASSRVANEQFF.

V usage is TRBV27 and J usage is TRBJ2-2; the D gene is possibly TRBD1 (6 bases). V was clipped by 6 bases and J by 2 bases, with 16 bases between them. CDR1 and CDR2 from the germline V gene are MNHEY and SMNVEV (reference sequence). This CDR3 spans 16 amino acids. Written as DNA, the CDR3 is TGTGCCAGCAGCCCAAAACAGGGTCGCAACACCGGGGAGCTGTTTTTT. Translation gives CASSPKQGRNTGELFF.

CDR3: CASSYSGGLDTQYF. The CDR3 DNA sequence: TGTGCCAGCAGCTATTCGGGAGGGTTAGATACGCAGTATTTT. The chain combines TRBV7-3 with TRBJ2-3, with 8 bases that match TRBD2. CDR1 and CDR2 from the germline V gene are SGHTA and FQGTGA. With V trimmed by 4 bases and J by 5 bases, 5 bases remained unmatched. The CDR3 is 14 amino acids. The whole variable domain, filled in from reference TRBV7-3 and TRBJ2-3, reads GAGVSQTPSNKVTEKGKYVELRCDPISGHTALYWYRQSLGQGPEFLIYFQGTGAADDSGLPNDRFFAVRPEGSVSTLKIQRTERGDSAVYLCASSYSGGLDTQYFGPGTRLTVL.

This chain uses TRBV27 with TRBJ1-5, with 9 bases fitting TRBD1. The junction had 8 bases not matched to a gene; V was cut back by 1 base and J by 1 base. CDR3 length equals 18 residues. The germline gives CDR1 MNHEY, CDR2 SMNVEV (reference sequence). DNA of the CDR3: TGTGCCAGCAGTTTATTTGGGACAGGGCCCTGGAGCAATCAGCCCCAGCATTTT. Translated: CASSLFGTGPWSNQPQHF.

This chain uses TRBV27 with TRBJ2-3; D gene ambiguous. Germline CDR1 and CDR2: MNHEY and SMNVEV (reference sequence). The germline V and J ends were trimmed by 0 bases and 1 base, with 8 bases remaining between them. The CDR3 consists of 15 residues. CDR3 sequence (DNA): TGTGCCAGCAGTTTATCGAAAAGCGGCACAGATACGCAGTATTTT. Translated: CASSLSKSGTDTQYF.

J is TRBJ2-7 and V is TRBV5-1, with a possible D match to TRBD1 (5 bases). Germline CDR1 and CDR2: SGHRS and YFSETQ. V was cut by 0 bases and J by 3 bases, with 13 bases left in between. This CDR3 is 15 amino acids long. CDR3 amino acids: CASSLEFDRVYEQYF. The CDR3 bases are TGCGCCAGCAGCTTGGAGTTTGACAGAGTCTACGAGCAGTACTTC.

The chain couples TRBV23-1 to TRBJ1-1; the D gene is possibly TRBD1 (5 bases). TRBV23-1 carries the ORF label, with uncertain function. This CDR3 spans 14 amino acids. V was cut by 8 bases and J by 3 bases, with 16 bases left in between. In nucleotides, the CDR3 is TGCGCCAGCCCCAACCCCAAGGGGTACACTGAAGCTTTCTTT. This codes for CASPNPKGYTEAFF.

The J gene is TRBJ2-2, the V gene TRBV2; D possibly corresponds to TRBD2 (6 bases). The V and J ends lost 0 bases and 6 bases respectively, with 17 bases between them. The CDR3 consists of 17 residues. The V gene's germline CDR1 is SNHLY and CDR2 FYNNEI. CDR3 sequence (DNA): TGTGCCAGCAGTGAAGCGGTGACTAGTAGGGGCGCCGGGGAGCTGTTTTTT. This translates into CASSEAVTSRGAGELFF.

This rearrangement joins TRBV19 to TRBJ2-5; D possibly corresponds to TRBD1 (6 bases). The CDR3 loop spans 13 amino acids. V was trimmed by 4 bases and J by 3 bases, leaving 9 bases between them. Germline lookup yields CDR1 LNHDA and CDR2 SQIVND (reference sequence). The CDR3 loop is CASSRDIEETQYF. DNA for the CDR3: TGTGCCAGTAGTAGGGACATTGAAGAGACCCAGTACTTC.

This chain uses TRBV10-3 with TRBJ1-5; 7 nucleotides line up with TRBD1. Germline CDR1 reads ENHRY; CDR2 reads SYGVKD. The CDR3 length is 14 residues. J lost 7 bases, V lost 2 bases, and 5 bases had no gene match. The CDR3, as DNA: TGTGCCATCAGTGAGGCAGGGGGGAGCCAGCCCCAGCATTTT. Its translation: CAISEAGGSQPQHF.